This T cell receptor (beta chain) was found in a study of cytomegalovirus exposure and HLA in healthy donors. Study-wide results and caveats: It has been reported that TCR beta sequences accurately predicted the HLA-A and HLA-B alleles of most subjects. A later analysis associated some 16,000 TCR beta sequences with HLA alleles at a 0.05 false discovery rate. In vitro confirmation showed three CMV-associated chains to be CMV antigen specific.

Concerning this clone: The antigen remains undetermined.

Primers: 60 Vbeta forward and 13 Jbeta reverse. Libraries were prepared by immunoSEQ multiplex PCR; TCRdb keeps only in-frame clonotypes and omits some of them. The listing records tens of thousands of clones. The V segment lost 5 bases and the J segment 3 bases; nucleotides outside the gene matches: 14. The length of the CDR3 is 19 residues. Germline-derived CDR1 and CDR2 are SEHNR and FQNEAQ (reference sequence). The gene calls are TRBV7-9 and TRBJ2-3, with TRBD2 matching 13 bases. The receptor comes from a man over 45 in good health and CMV-seronegative. The sequencing sample was made of PBMCs. DNA of the CDR3: TGTGCCAGCAGCCCACAATCCTTTGGACTAGCGGGGGAAACAGATACGCAGTATTTT. It yields the protein CASSPQSFGLAGETDTQYF.